The 20 T cell receptor beta chains below all came from one sample that was sequenced in a study of Graves' ophthalmopathy and Graves' hyperthyroidism. For repertoire sequencing, the TCR beta CDR3 regions were amplified from RNA transcripts. RT-PCR was first run with HTBI primers, then multiplex PCR in a second round. TCRdb ran MiXCR on the multiplex PCR reads and lists one entry per CDR3 protein. This repertoire shows almost 750,000 distinct CDR3 sequences, approximately 40% found once; its top ten account for about 40%. The sample was peripheral blood. The receptors come from an adult man with Graves' ophthalmopathy.

A few counts support this clonotype. At one end, the junction sequence differs from germline, possibly due to a read error. The genes are TRBV10-3 and TRBJ2-7; no clear D gene. This CDR3 has 13 residues. Germline CDR1 reads ENHRY; CDR2 reads SYGVKD. CDR3 loop: CASSLAGYDEQYF. In DNA, the CDR3 is TGTGCCAGCAGTTTAGCCGGGTATGACGAGCAGTACTTC.

The chain links TRBV7-3 to TRBJ1-2; possibly TRBD1 for D (6 bases). V gave up 6 bases and J gave up 4 bases, with 24 bases separating them. The CDR3 length is 17 residues. The germline V gene encodes CDR1 SGHTA and CDR2 FQGTGA. The CDR3 region has the DNA TGTGCCAGCAGTGACGGTTTTGTCGGGGGCGCGGGCTATGGCTACACCTTC. This sequence encodes CASSDGFVGGAGYGYTF.

V is TRBV7-9 and J is TRBJ2-5; TRBD1 aligns across 12 bases. CDR3 size: 15 residues. Trimming at V came to 5 bases and at J to 4 bases, leaving 5 bases not matched to a gene. Germline V CDR1 and CDR2: SEHNR, FQNEAQ (reference sequence). The CDR3 bases are TGTGCCAGCAGCGCAGGGACAGGGGGCCGAGAGACCCAGTACTTC. This translates into CASSAGTGGRETQYF.

This clonotype has just one count. The junction departs from germline at one end; a sequencing error may be responsible. V and J are TRBV5-5 and TRBJ1-2; 7 nucleotides agree with TRBD1. Germline V gene lookup returns CDR1 SGHKS and CDR2 YYEKEE (reference sequence). CDR3 length equals 16 residues. CDR3 amino acids: CASSPRGGKSDYGYTF. CDR3 nucleotides: TGCGCCAGCAGCCCCAGAGGGGGCAAATCCGACTATGGCTACACCTTC.

This clonotype was seen more than once but under ten times. CDR3 DNA sequence: TGTGCCAGCAGCTTACTACCAGAAGCGTACGAGCAGTACTTC. Translating gives CASSLLPEAYEQYF. This chain uses TRBV7-2 with TRBJ2-7; no clear D gene. The CDR3 has 14 residues. Trimming cost V 2 bases and J 4 bases, with 12 bases left between them. CDR1 and CDR2 (germline): SGHTA, FQGNSA.

The V gene is TRBV5-6, the J gene TRBJ2-5; the match to TRBD1 covers 10 bases. Looked up from germline, CDR1 is SGHDT and CDR2 is YYEEEE. CDR3 length: 15 amino acids. V lost 3 bases and J lost 3; bases outside the gene matches: 5. In nucleotides, the CDR3 is TGTGCCAGCAGCTCGGGACAGGGGATGGAAGAGACCCAGTACTTC. Translation gives CASSSGQGMEETQYF.

V usage is TRBV4-1 and J usage is TRBJ2-5, with unresolved D. Germline CDR1 is MGHRA and CDR2 is YSYEKL. The ends were cut back, 2 bases at V and 5 bases at J, with 9 bases in the middle. The CDR3 length is 13 residues. Here the CDR3 DNA reads TGCGCCAGCAGCCAATTTACCGGGGAGACCCAGTACTTC. This translates into CASSQFTGETQYF.

The chain carries TRBV7-9 and TRBJ2-5, with TRBD1 matching 7 bases. The CDR3 contains 14 residues. The germline gives CDR1 SEHNR, CDR2 FQNEAQ (reference sequence). Germline trimming cut 5 bases from V and 9 bases from J; bases unmatched to any gene: 12. The CDR3 protein is CASSLTGSMRPQYF. Here the CDR3 DNA reads TGTGCCAGCAGCCTGACAGGGTCTATGAGGCCCCAGTACTTC.

The CDR3 nucleotides read TGCGCCAGCTCCGGGACAGGGGTCTACGAGCAGTACTTC. It encodes CASSGTGVYEQYF. This rearrangement joins TRBV5-1 to TRBJ2-7; the match to TRBD1 covers 10 bases. CDR1 is SGHRS and CDR2 is YFSETQ in the germline V gene. V shed 7 bases and J 3 bases; nucleotides not matched to a gene: 4. This CDR3 region has 13 residues.

The table lists this clonotype with many counts. V and J are TRBV4-1 and TRBJ1-2; D perhaps matches TRBD1 (5 bases). The germline V gene encodes CDR1 MGHRA and CDR2 YSYEKL. The CDR3 sequence is 15 residues long. V lost 0 bases, J lost 5 bases, and 13 bases lay in between. The CDR3 is CASSQEVAGSYGYTF. The CDR3 DNA is TGCGCCAGCAGCCAAGAAGTGGCAGGGTCATATGGCTACACCTTC.

This clonotype was found once. V is TRBV20-1 and J is TRBJ1-2, with D possibly matching TRBD1 (6 bases). This CDR3 contains 10 residues. Germline V gene sequence: CDR1 DFQATT, CDR2 SNEGSKA (reference sequence). V gave up 5 bases and J gave up 8 bases, with 9 bases separating them. CDR3 amino acids: CSARTEGYTF. The CDR3 region has the DNA TGCAGTGCTCGGACAGAAGGCTACACCTTC.

This clonotype was seen many times. This rearrangement joins TRBV29-1 to TRBJ1-4; tentatively, D is TRBD1 (6 bases). This CDR3 has 13 amino acids. CDR1 SQVTM and CDR2 ANQGSEA come from the germline V gene. V was pared by 3 bases and J by 3 bases, with 8 bases between. The chain's CDR3 is CSVDRGPNEKLFF. The CDR3 DNA sequence: TGCAGCGTTGACAGGGGTCCTAATGAAAAACTGTTTTTT.

In DNA form, the CDR3 reads TGTGCCACCAGCAGAGTAAGGGGGTCAGGCTTTTCCTACGAGCAGTACTTC. Amino acids: CATSRVRGSGFSYEQYF. The V and J genes are TRBV15 and TRBJ2-7; TRBD1 is a possible D gene (6 bases). V shed 1 base and J shed 1 base, with 17 bases lying between them. Per the germline V gene, CDR1 is LNHNV and CDR2 is YYDKDF (reference sequence). The CDR3 spans 17 residues.

Details on this clonotype: The CDR3 ends on some other residue instead of the conserved phenylalanine or tryptophan, so this is likely a read error. The DNA is omitted, as the CDR3 cannot be located on it reliably, and the CDR3 follows TCRdb's listing. The rearrangement links TRBV6-1 to TRBJ1-1. Termini included, the CDR3 measures 8 amino acids. Germline V gives CDR1 MNHNS, CDR2 SASEGT. CDR3 in amino acids: CAISERDT.

The chain recombines TRBV2 with TRBJ2-3; D tentatively fits TRBD1 or TRBD2 (6 bases each). The CDR3 has 16 amino acids. The germline gives CDR1 SNHLY, CDR2 FYNNEI. Trimming pared 6 bases from V and 0 bases from J, leaving 16 bases between. In DNA form, the CDR3 reads TGTGCCAGCAGCCTGGGGGCGGGGCCCAGCACAGATACGCAGTATTTT. Translating gives CASSLGAGPSTDTQYF.

In the case of this clonotype: A junction boundary mismatches the germline segment, possibly from a read error. The rearrangement uses TRBV2 and TRBJ2-7, with D unresolved. Germline values: CDR1 SNHLY, CDR2 FYNNEI. The CDR3 has 8 residues. CDR3 residues: CASSEHYF. The CDR3 DNA is TGTGCCAGCAGCGAGCATTACTTC.

The rearrangement uses TRBV25-1 and TRBJ1-2, with TRBD1 identical over 11 bases. The CDR3 runs 12 residues. Germline CDR1 is MGHDK and CDR2 is SYGVNS. The junction had 2 bases not matched to a gene; V was cut back by 8 bases and J by 6 bases. CDR3 bases: TGTGCCAGCGCGGACAGGGGGCATGGCTACACCTTC. Protein product: CASADRGHGYTF.

CDR3 amino acids: CSVDSVWGADTQYF. The DNA for the CDR3 is TGCAGCGTAGACAGTGTCTGGGGGGCAGATACGCAGTATTTT. The V gene is TRBV29-1, the J gene TRBJ2-3, with a weak D call TRBD2 (6 bases). V lost 6 bases to trimming and J lost 4 bases, with 17 bases between them. This CDR3 is 14 amino acids long. Germline loops: CDR1 SQVTM, CDR2 ANQGSEA.

This rearrangement joins TRBV7-2 to TRBJ2-2; possible D gene TRBD1, 5 bases. The CDR3 is 14 amino acids. V was pared by 3 bases and J by 6 bases, with 11 bases between. In germline, CDR1 is SGHTA, CDR2 FQGNSA. The CDR3, as DNA: TGTGCCAGCAGCTTGCTAGACAGTGCCGGGGAGCTGTTTTTT. Its translation is CASSLLDSAGELFF.

This clonotype was picked up many times. This rearrangement joins TRBV12-3 or TRBV12-4 to TRBJ1-5, with D unclear. V was clipped by 3 bases and J by 6 bases, with 12 bases between them. The CDR3 spans 14 residues. The CDR3 nucleotides are TGTGCCAGCAGTTTGGGTGGATTTGGTCAGCCCCAGCATTTT. Its protein product is CASSLGGFGQPQHF.